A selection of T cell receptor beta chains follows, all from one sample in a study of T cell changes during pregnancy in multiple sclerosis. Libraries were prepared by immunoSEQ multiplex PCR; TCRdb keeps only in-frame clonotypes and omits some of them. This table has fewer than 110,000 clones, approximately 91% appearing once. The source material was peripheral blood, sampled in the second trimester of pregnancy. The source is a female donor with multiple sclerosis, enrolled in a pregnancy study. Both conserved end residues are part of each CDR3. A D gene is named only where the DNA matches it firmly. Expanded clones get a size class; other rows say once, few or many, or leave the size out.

CDR3 protein: CASSLEQNPVTGGYGYTF; CDR3 DNA: TGTGCCAGCAGCTTAGAACAGAACCCCGTCACAGGGGGCTATGGCTACACCTTC; D gene: TRBD1; V gene: TRBV7-2; CDR3 length: 18; J gene: TRBJ1-2; clone size: NA
CDR3 protein: CASSVLGSSYEQYF; CDR3 DNA: TGTGCCAGCAGCGTATTGGGGAGCTCCTACGAGCAGTACTTC; D gene: NA; V gene: TRBV9; CDR3 length: 14; J gene: TRBJ2-7; clone size: NA
CDR3 protein: CASSEVHSKYGYTF; CDR3 DNA: TGTGCCAGCAGTGAAGTGCACAGCAAGTATGGCTACACCTTC; D gene: NA; V gene: TRBV6-1; CDR3 length: 14; J gene: TRBJ1-2; clone size: NA
CDR3 protein: CSVEKRSTTLGGYTF; CDR3 DNA: TGCAGCGTTGAAAAACGATCAACGACTCTAGGAGGCTACACCTTC; D gene: NA; V gene: TRBV29-1; CDR3 length: 15; J gene: TRBJ1-2; clone size: NA
CDR3 protein: CASNSGGRDYGYTF; CDR3 DNA: TGTGCCAGCAACTCAGGGGGCAGGGACTATGGCTACACCTTC; D gene: TRBD1; V gene: TRBV6-5; CDR3 length: 14; J gene: TRBJ1-2; clone size: NA
CDR3 protein: CASRQLTDNEQFF; CDR3 DNA: TGTGCCAGCAGACAATTGACTGACAATGAGCAGTTCTTC; D gene: NA; V gene: TRBV6-5; CDR3 length: 13; J gene: TRBJ2-1; clone size: NA
CDR3 protein: CASSVGQGNEQYF; CDR3 DNA: TGTGCCAGCAGCGTAGGGCAGGGCAACGAGCAGTACTTC; D gene: NA; V gene: TRBV9; CDR3 length: 13; J gene: TRBJ2-7; clone size: NA
CDR3 protein: CASSQEVGTVQGNTIYF; CDR3 DNA: TGTGCCAGCAGCCAAGAAGTGGGGACAGTCCAAGGAAACACCATATATTTT; D gene: TRBD1; V gene: TRBV4-2; CDR3 length: 17; J gene: TRBJ1-3; clone size: NA
CDR3 protein: CASSLVGLAGEADTQYF; CDR3 DNA: TGTGCCAGCAGCTTGGTTGGACTAGCGGGGGAGGCAGATACGCAGTATTTT; D gene: TRBD2; V gene: TRBV5-6; CDR3 length: 17; J gene: TRBJ2-3; clone size: once
CDR3 protein: CASRLAAGDNEQFF; CDR3 DNA: TGTGCCAGCAGGCTAGCGGCTGGGGACAATGAGCAGTTCTTC; D gene: TRBD2; V gene: TRBV6-5; CDR3 length: 14; J gene: TRBJ2-1; clone size: NA
CDR3 protein: CASSYGDRESTDTQYF; CDR3 DNA: TGTGCCAGCAGTTATGGTGACAGGGAAAGCACAGATACGCAGTATTTT; D gene: TRBD1; V gene: TRBV6-5; CDR3 length: 16; J gene: TRBJ2-3; clone size: NA
CDR3 protein: CASSEAGQSSYEQYF; CDR3 DNA: TGTGCCAGCAGTGAAGCGGGACAGAGCTCTTACGAGCAGTACTTC; D gene: TRBD1; V gene: TRBV6-1; CDR3 length: 15; J gene: TRBJ2-7; clone size: NA
CDR3 protein: CASSPLRSLVYYGYTF; CDR3 DNA: TGTGCCAGCAGTCCGTTGAGGAGTCTCGTTTACTATGGCTACACCTTC; D gene: NA; V gene: TRBV27; CDR3 length: 16; J gene: TRBJ1-2; clone size: once
CDR3 protein: CASSLVERNTEAFF; CDR3 DNA: TGCGCCAGCAGCTTGGTGGAGAGGAACACTGAAGCTTTCTTT; D gene: NA; V gene: TRBV5-1; CDR3 length: 14; J gene: TRBJ1-1; clone size: NA
CDR3 protein: CASSRSEETQYF; CDR3 DNA: TGTGCCAGCAGCCGGTCGGAAGAGACCCAGTACTTC; D gene: NA; V gene: TRBV7-9; CDR3 length: 12; J gene: TRBJ2-5; clone size: NA
CDR3 protein: CASTQAGGSGETQYF; CDR3 DNA: TGTGCCAGTACCCAAGCGGGTGGGAGCGGGGAGACCCAGTACTTC; D gene: NA; V gene: TRBV19; CDR3 length: 15; J gene: TRBJ2-5; clone size: once
CDR3 protein: CAAAGVRTDTQYF; CDR3 DNA: TGTGCCGCCGCGGGGGTTCGCACAGATACGCAGTATTTT; D gene: TRBD2; V gene: TRBV6-6; CDR3 length: 13; J gene: TRBJ2-3; clone size: NA
CDR3 protein: CASSIAGQGSYEQYF; CDR3 DNA: TGTGCCAGTAGTATTGCAGGACAGGGGTCCTACGAGCAGTACTTC; D gene: TRBD1; V gene: TRBV19; CDR3 length: 15; J gene: TRBJ2-7; clone size: NA
CDR3 protein: CASSAEQTSGYGYTF; CDR3 DNA: TGTGCCAGCAGCGCCGAACAGACCTCTGGCTATGGCTACACCTTC; D gene: NA; V gene: TRBV4-2; CDR3 length: 15; J gene: TRBJ1-2; clone size: NA
CDR3 protein: CASSFSSGRAREQFF; CDR3 DNA: TGTGCCAGCAGCTTTTCGAGCGGGAGGGCCCGAGAGCAGTTCTTC; D gene: TRBD2; V gene: TRBV7-3; CDR3 length: 15; J gene: TRBJ2-1; clone size: NA
CDR3 protein: CASSDRGTDTQYF; CDR3 DNA: TGTGCCAGCAGCGACAGGGGCACAGATACGCAGTATTTT; D gene: TRBD1; V gene: TRBV4-2; CDR3 length: 13; J gene: TRBJ2-3; clone size: NA
CDR3 protein: CASTPKAGSGGYEQYF; CDR3 DNA: TGTGCCAGCACCCCAAAGGCAGGTAGCGGAGGATACGAGCAGTACTTC; D gene: NA; V gene: TRBV27; CDR3 length: 16; J gene: TRBJ2-7; clone size: NA
CDR3 protein: CASSSFPRSLGEQFF; CDR3 DNA: TGCGCCAGCAGCTCCTTTCCACGGAGCTTGGGTGAGCAGTTCTTC; D gene: NA; V gene: TRBV5-1; CDR3 length: 15; J gene: TRBJ2-1; clone size: NA
CDR3 protein: CASSLQGFKKNIQYF; CDR3 DNA: TGTGCCAGCAGCTTACAGGGGTTTAAGAAAAACATTCAGTACTTC; D gene: TRBD1; V gene: TRBV5-5; CDR3 length: 15; J gene: TRBJ2-4; clone size: NA
CDR3 protein: CASSLPVGGLQETQYF; CDR3 DNA: TGCGCCAGCAGCTTGCCGGTGGGGGGACTCCAAGAGACCCAGTACTTC; D gene: NA; V gene: TRBV5-1; CDR3 length: 16; J gene: TRBJ2-5; clone size: NA
CDR3 protein: CASSLGDRVVQETQYF; CDR3 DNA: TGTGCCAGCAGCTTGGGGGACAGGGTGGTCCAAGAGACCCAGTACTTC; D gene: TRBD1; V gene: TRBV7-9; CDR3 length: 16; J gene: TRBJ2-5; clone size: NA
CDR3 protein: CASSHSGQGSNQPQHF; CDR3 DNA: TGTGCCAGCAGCCATTCGGGACAGGGAAGCAATCAGCCCCAGCATTTT; D gene: TRBD1; V gene: TRBV16; CDR3 length: 16; J gene: TRBJ1-5; clone size: NA
CDR3 protein: CASTGKRQGPYTGELFF; CDR3 DNA: TGCGCCAGCACGGGAAAAAGACAGGGACCGTACACCGGGGAGCTGTTTTTT; D gene: TRBD1; V gene: TRBV5-1; CDR3 length: 17; J gene: TRBJ2-2; clone size: NA
CDR3 protein: CASQTEGGPETQYF; CDR3 DNA: TGTGCCAGCCAAACCGAGGGAGGGCCTGAGACCCAGTACTTC; D gene: TRBD2; V gene: TRBV6-5; CDR3 length: 14; J gene: TRBJ2-5; clone size: NA
CDR3 protein: CASSAGTSGRRQETQYF; CDR3 DNA: TGTGCCAGCAGTGCCGGGACTAGCGGGAGACGACAAGAGACCCAGTACTTC; D gene: TRBD2; V gene: TRBV2; CDR3 length: 17; J gene: TRBJ2-5; clone size: NA
CDR3 protein: CASSLTGGGRNQPQHF; CDR3 DNA: TGTGCCAGCAGCCTCACAGGGGGCGGACGCAATCAGCCCCAGCATTTT; D gene: TRBD1; V gene: TRBV7-2; CDR3 length: 16; J gene: TRBJ1-5; clone size: NA
CDR3 protein: CATSRDPGYEQYF; CDR3 DNA: TGTGCCACCAGCAGAGATCCCGGGTACGAGCAGTACTTC; D gene: NA; V gene: TRBV15; CDR3 length: 13; J gene: TRBJ2-7; clone size: NA